This T cell receptor beta chain comes out of a study of tissue T cells after allogeneic stem cell transplantation. Sequencing of TCRbeta CDR3 at survey depth gave sequences and template counts. Assay used: immunoSEQ multiplex PCR; TCRdb lists only in-frame clones, some missing. The sample includes 8,500 to 10,000 clones, 35% to 40% of them seen just once. This clone showed up just a few times. The gene names here belong to mouse. Read coverage stops 1 residue before the CDR3 terminus; the germline J gene supplies the remainder. This CDR3 contains 12 residues. The germline CDR1 and CDR2 sequences are KGHTA and FQNQQP. Documented time point: mouse harvest day 14 after allogeneic transplant. Mouse grafts combined 10^7 T-cell-depleted bone marrow cells with 10^6 splenic CD5+ T cells.

The chain recombines TRBV23 with TRBJ1-1; whether TRBD1, the table's D call, matches the DNA was not checked. Material: skin. This receptor was taken from a female BALB/c mouse given C57BL/6 T cells with graft-versus-host disease after an allogeneic hematopoietic cell transplant. The CDR3 region is CSSSQGTTEVFF. Partial CDR3 DNA: TGCTCCAGCAGTCAAGGGACAACAGAAGTCTTC.